This is a list of T cell receptor beta chains from one sample in a study of blood T cell repertoires in COVID-19. This table comes from immunoSEQ multiplex PCR, and its TCRdb copy is limited to in-frame clones, with some not included. The table shows under 30,000 clones, with around nine tenths occurring only once. The specimen was peripheral blood. The receptors were sampled from a human donor in a cohort sampled during active COVID-19. CDR3s include the opening cysteine and the closing phenylalanine or tryptophan. The order of the fields is D gene, J gene, clone size, V gene, CDR3 DNA, CDR3 protein. A D gene is named only where the DNA matches it firmly. The size of a clone is reported for some rows only, either as once, few or many, or as a class for expanded clones.

D gene: -
J gene: TRBJ2-2
clone size: -
V gene: TRBV18
CDR3 DNA: TGTGCCAGCTCAACTCTACTCCGGGGGTTGGACACCGGGGAGCTGTTTTTT
CDR3 protein: CASSTLLRGLDTGELFF

D gene: -
J gene: TRBJ2-3
clone size: -
V gene: TRBV5-1
CDR3 DNA: TGCGCCAGCAGCTTGGGGGCGGGGGCCGGCACAGATACGCAGTATTTT
CDR3 protein: CASSLGAGAGTDTQYF

D gene: -
J gene: TRBJ2-7
clone size: -
V gene: TRBV6-5
CDR3 DNA: TGTGCCAGCAGTTCGGGGGGCCCCTACGAGCAGTACTTC
CDR3 protein: CASSSGGPYEQYF

D gene: -
J gene: TRBJ1-2
clone size: few
V gene: TRBV11-2
CDR3 DNA: TGTGCCAGCACTCCTGGGGCAGGGCGCTATGGCTACACCTTC
CDR3 protein: CASTPGAGRYGYTF

D gene: -
J gene: TRBJ1-2
clone size: -
V gene: TRBV3-1/TRBV3-2
CDR3 DNA: TGTGCCAGCAGCCAAGTTCGGGGAGGCTACACCTTC
CDR3 protein: CASSQVRGGYTF

D gene: TRBD2
J gene: TRBJ2-7
clone size: once
V gene: TRBV19
CDR3 DNA: TGTGCCAGTAGTATATCGGCGGGAGGGTACGAGCAGTACTTC
CDR3 protein: CASSISAGGYEQYF

D gene: -
J gene: TRBJ2-3
clone size: -
V gene: TRBV5-6
CDR3 DNA: TGTGCCAGCAGCTCCGGACAGTTCACAGATACGCAGTATTTT
CDR3 protein: CASSSGQFTDTQYF

D gene: -
J gene: TRBJ1-3
clone size: -
V gene: TRBV29-1
CDR3 DNA: TGCAGCGTGGGGGGGGGCTCTGGAAACACCATATATTTT
CDR3 protein: CSVGGGSGNTIYF

D gene: -
J gene: TRBJ2-1
clone size: few
V gene: TRBV30
CDR3 DNA: TGTGCCAGCGGGCGCTCCTACAATGAGCAGTTCTTC
CDR3 protein: CASGRSYNEQFF

D gene: -
J gene: TRBJ2-7
clone size: -
V gene: TRBV29-1
CDR3 DNA: TGCAGCGCCCGCAGGGGTTCCTCGTACGAGCAGTACTTC
CDR3 protein: CSARRGSSYEQYF

D gene: -
J gene: TRBJ1-4
clone size: -
V gene: TRBV6-5
CDR3 DNA: TGTGCCAGCAGTCCGGACGGGCAGGGAAAGGAAAAACTGTTTTTT
CDR3 protein: CASSPDGQGKEKLFF

D gene: TRBD1
J gene: TRBJ2-1
clone size: -
V gene: TRBV12-3/TRBV12-4
CDR3 DNA: TGTGCCAGCAGCAGGGACAGGAGGAATGAGCAGTTCTTC
CDR3 protein: CASSRDRRNEQFF

D gene: -
J gene: TRBJ1-1
clone size: once
V gene: TRBV21-1
CDR3 DNA: TGTGCCAGCAGCCCGCCAGGGGACGTCAAGCTAGCTTTCTTT
CDR3 protein: CASSPPGDVKLAFF

D gene: TRBD1
J gene: TRBJ1-1
clone size: -
V gene: TRBV6-2/TRBV6-3
CDR3 DNA: TGTGCCAGCAGTTCCACCGGGACAGCCTATAACACTGAAGCTTTCTTT
CDR3 protein: CASSSTGTAYNTEAFF

D gene: -
J gene: TRBJ2-1
clone size: -
V gene: TRBV5-6
CDR3 DNA: TGTGCCAGCAGCTTGGAGTTAGCGGTAACATTAAATGAGCAGTTCTTC
CDR3 protein: CASSLELAVTLNEQFF

D gene: TRBD2
J gene: TRBJ2-7
clone size: -
V gene: TRBV24-1
CDR3 DNA: TGTGCCACCAGTGAGGGGACTAGCGGGAGAAACGAGCAGTACTTC
CDR3 protein: CATSEGTSGRNEQYF

D gene: -
J gene: TRBJ2-7
clone size: -
V gene: TRBV6-1
CDR3 DNA: TGTGCCAGCAGTGAAGCATTATTGGGCTCTCTTGGATACGAGCAGTACTTC
CDR3 protein: CASSEALLGSLGYEQYF

D gene: -
J gene: TRBJ2-7
clone size: -
V gene: TRBV5-1
CDR3 DNA: TGCGCCAGCAGCTTGGGTTTCCGGTCCAGGGGACGCGACGAGCAGTACTTC
CDR3 protein: CASSLGFRSRGRDEQYF

D gene: TRBD2
J gene: TRBJ2-7
clone size: -
V gene: TRBV29-1
CDR3 DNA: TGCAGCGTAGGACTAGCGGGGGGTTCCTACGAGCAGTACTTC
CDR3 protein: CSVGLAGGSYEQYF

D gene: -
J gene: TRBJ1-2
clone size: -
V gene: TRBV5-8
CDR3 DNA: TGTGCCAGCAGCTTAATGGGGGCTGGCTACACCTTC
CDR3 protein: CASSLMGAGYTF

D gene: TRBD1
J gene: TRBJ2-7
clone size: few
V gene: TRBV3-1/TRBV3-2
CDR3 DNA: TGTGCCAGCAGCCAAGAGGGACCGCAGGGGGAGAGCTCCTACGAGCAGTACTTC
CDR3 protein: CASSQEGPQGESSYEQYF

D gene: -
J gene: TRBJ2-3
clone size: -
V gene: TRBV7-9
CDR3 DNA: TGTACCGGGGCAGGGGCCACAGATACGCAGTATTTT
CDR3 protein: CTGAGATDTQYF

D gene: TRBD1
J gene: TRBJ1-4
clone size: -
V gene: TRBV12-3/TRBV12-4
CDR3 DNA: TGTGCCAGCAGTTTTGGGACAGGGCAAAAACTGTTTTTT
CDR3 protein: CASSFGTGQKLFF

D gene: TRBD2
J gene: TRBJ2-7
clone size: -
V gene: TRBV10-3
CDR3 DNA: TGTGCCACTAGCGGGACTGTGAGACAGTACTTC
CDR3 protein: CATSGTVRQYF

D gene: -
J gene: TRBJ1-5
clone size: -
V gene: TRBV5-6
CDR3 DNA: TGTGCCAGCAGCTTGATGGGGCTCGGCAATCAGCCCCAGCATTTT
CDR3 protein: CASSLMGLGNQPQHF

D gene: TRBD2
J gene: TRBJ2-3
clone size: -
V gene: TRBV7-9
CDR3 DNA: TGTGCCAGCAGCTTAGGACTAGCCATAGATACGCAGTATTTT
CDR3 protein: CASSLGLAIDTQYF

D gene: TRBD1
J gene: TRBJ1-4
clone size: -
V gene: TRBV5-6
CDR3 DNA: TGTGCCAGCAGCCGCTGGACAGGGGAAAAACTGTTTTTT
CDR3 protein: CASSRWTGEKLFF